Shown below are 21 T cell receptor beta chains from a single sample sequenced in a study of cytomegalovirus exposure and HLA in healthy donors. Researchers ran the PCR with 60 Vbeta and 13 Jbeta primers. Some clones are missing from TCRdb's copy, which holds only in-frame ones; the method was immunoSEQ multiplex PCR. Counted here are 150,000 or so clones, approximately 80% occurring once; the ten biggest clones make up 0.7% to 0.8%. The sample taken for sequencing was PBMCs. These receptors all stem from a female donor in good health and CMV-seronegative.

The rearrangement links TRBV5-6 to TRBJ2-2, with D perhaps TRBD2 (6 bases). CDR3 length: 16 amino acids. The germline gives CDR1 SGHDT, CDR2 YYEEEE. V lost 2 bases and J lost 2, with 13 bases in between. The CDR3 region has the DNA TGTGCCAGCAGCTTTTCGAGTACTAGCAACACCGGGGAGCTGTTTTTT. Translated, it gives CASSFSSTSNTGELFF.

The V and J genes are TRBV9 and TRBJ2-7; 10 bases agree with TRBD2. This CDR3 has 16 residues. Germline trimming cut 4 bases from V and 0 bases from J; bases unmatched to any gene: 7. Germline V gene sequence: CDR1 SGDLS, CDR2 YYNGEE. The CDR3 is CASSSLGLASSYEQYF. The CDR3 bases are TGTGCCAGCAGCTCCCTGGGACTAGCGAGCTCCTACGAGCAGTACTTC.

This chain uses TRBV7-2 with TRBJ1-5, with TRBD1 identical over 8 bases. The CDR3 is 15 residues long. V was pared by 5 bases and J by 4 bases, with 7 bases of the junction left unmatched. CDR1 and CDR2 (germline): SGHTA, FQGNSA. The CDR3 region is CASSPGGASNQPQHF. CDR3 coding DNA: TGTGCCAGCAGCCCAGGGGGCGCGTCGAATCAGCCCCAGCATTTT.

The rearrangement uses TRBV2 and TRBJ2-3, with D perhaps matching TRBD2 (6 bases). CDR1 is SNHLY and CDR2 is FYNNEI in the germline V gene. CDR3 length equals 14 residues. V lost 11 bases and J lost 0, with 15 bases in between. Here the CDR3 DNA reads TGTGCCGTCAAAAGCGGGTCTAGCACAGATACGCAGTATTTT. It is translated as CAVKSGSSTDTQYF.

This clone was seen a single time. The chain combines TRBV27 with TRBJ2-5, with TRBD1 matching 8 bases. The J call may be incorrect, as the DNA end agrees better with TRBJ2-7. CDR1 and CDR2 from the germline V gene are MNHEY and SMNVEV (reference sequence). The CDR3 has 18 residues. CDR3 residues: CASSLRAFSGTGSYEQYF. CDR3 bases: TGTGCCAGCAGTTTGAGGGCTTTCTCGGGGACAGGCTCCTACGAGCAGTACTTC.

The chain combines TRBV28 with TRBJ1-1, with TRBD1 identical over 7 bases. The CDR3 consists of 15 residues. Germline CDR1 is MDHEN and CDR2 is SYDVKM. Trimming removed 6 bases from V and 0 bases from J; junction bases left unmatched: 7. The CDR3 sequence is CASRGKQGMNTEAFF. CDR3 DNA sequence: TGTGCCAGCAGGGGGAAACAGGGGATGAACACTGAAGCTTTCTTT.

This clone was counted only a few times. J is TRBJ2-3 and V is TRBV11-1, with a weak D call TRBD2 (6 bases). Looked up from germline, CDR1 is SGHAT and CDR2 is FQDESV (reference sequence). The CDR3 is 15 amino acids. Trimming removed 1 base at V and 0 bases at J, with 8 bases between. The DNA of the CDR3 is TGTGCCAGCAGCTTAGAGGGACTGAGCACAGATACGCAGTATTTT. This codes for CASSLEGLSTDTQYF.

V gene TRBV5-4 combines with J gene TRBJ2-7, with 7 bases aligning to TRBD2. The ends lost 3 bases at V and 0 bases at J; junction bases unmatched: 6. Germline V gene data show CDR1 as SGHNT and CDR2 as YYREEE (reference sequence). CDR3 length: 15 residues. CDR3 sequence (DNA): TGTGCCAGCAGCTACAGCGGGGCCAGCTCCTACGAGCAGTACTTC. Protein product: CASSYSGASSYEQYF.

The gene calls are TRBV9 and TRBJ1-2, with unresolved D. The germline V and J ends were trimmed by 3 bases and 2 bases, with 17 bases remaining between them. Germline values: CDR1 SGDLS, CDR2 YYNGEE. The CDR3 length is 16 residues. DNA for the CDR3: TGTGCCAGCAGCGCCTCGTACGAAGGCGGAAACTATGGCTACACCTTC. This encodes CASSASYEGGNYGYTF. Together with reference TRBV9 and TRBJ1-2, the CDR3 gives the full variable domain: DSGVTQTPKHLITATGQRVTLRCSPRSGDLSVYWYQQSLDQGLQFLIQYYNGEERAKGNILERFSAQQFPDLHSELNLSSLELGDSALYFCASSASYEGGNYGYTFGSGTRLTVV.

Notes on this clone: At one of its ends the junction is not consistent with the germline gene, which may arise from a read error. V is TRBV7-6 and J is TRBJ1-1; no reliable D call. Looked up from germline, CDR1 is SGHVS and CDR2 is FNYEAQ. The CDR3 contains 11 residues. DNA for the CDR3: TGTGCCAGCAGCCCCAACAATGAAGCTTTCTTT. As protein: CASSPNNEAFF.

V is TRBV27 and J is TRBJ2-7, with D perhaps TRBD1 (5 bases). Germline CDR1 MNHEY, CDR2 SMNVEV (reference sequence). The V and J ends lost 4 bases and 5 bases respectively, with 15 bases between them. The CDR3 spans 14 residues. CDR3 region: CASSSHRSLDEQYF. For the CDR3, the DNA is TGTGCCAGCAGTTCCCACAGGTCCCTGGACGAGCAGTACTTC.

The chain links TRBV6-5 to TRBJ1-3, with 9 bases identical to TRBD1. The V and J ends lost 7 bases and 5 bases, in that order; junction bases with no gene match: 3. Germline V gene sequence: CDR1 MNHEY, CDR2 SVGAGI. The CDR3 contains 13 residues. The CDR3 DNA sequence: TGTGCCAGCATCGGACAGGGGAGAAACACCATATATTTT. Its protein product is CASIGQGRNTIYF.

The table lists this clone with a count of one. This chain joins TRBV25-1 and TRBJ2-7; maybe TRBD1 (6 bases). Germline CDR1 and CDR2: MGHDK and SYGVNS. Deletions cut 6 bases from V and 6 bases from J, with 15 bases between. This CDR3 comprises 13 residues. CDR3 sequence reads: CASSPTGSGEQYF. The CDR3 nucleotides are TGTGCCAGCAGCCCCACAGGGTCTGGCGAGCAGTACTTC.

This chain connects TRBV6-6 to TRBJ2-3; D is ambiguous. Germline-derived CDR1 and CDR2 are MNHNY and SVGAGI (reference sequence). V dropped 6 bases and J dropped 4 bases, with 5 bases sitting between them. The CDR3 consists of 11 residues. The CDR3 DNA sequence: TGTGCCAGCAGCCCCTCAGATACGCAGTATTTT. Its protein product is CASSPSDTQYF.

This sequence joins TRBV7-2 and TRBJ1-3; D might be TRBD1 (6 bases). The CDR3 is 15 residues long. V was cut by 3 bases and J by 7 bases, with 16 bases left in between. Germline V gene data show CDR1 as SGHTA and CDR2 as FQGNSA. Here the CDR3 DNA reads TGTGCCAGCAGCTTTGACAGGCCTTGGATCAACACCATATATTTT. Translated: CASSFDRPWINTIYF.

This chain uses TRBV25-1 with TRBJ1-1; D remains unclear. Looked up from germline, CDR1 is MGHDK and CDR2 is SYGVNS. This CDR3 is 11 amino acids long. Trimming left V 7 bases short and J 4 bases short, with 7 bases between. In nucleotides, the CDR3 is TGTGCCAGCACTACAGTCACTGAAGCTTTCTTT. Translated: CASTTVTEAFF.

About this clone: A junction boundary mismatches the germline segment, possibly from a read error. The chain links TRBV19 to TRBJ1-1; D possibly corresponds to TRBD1 (5 bases). The CDR3 runs to 12 residues. Germline-derived CDR1 and CDR2 are LNHDA and SQIVND (reference sequence). DNA for the CDR3: TGTGCCAGTAGTTGGGTGGAGGGGAAGCTCGACTTT. Its translation is CASSWVEGKLDF.

The chain employs TRBV4-1 and TRBJ1-6; D gene ambiguous. CDR1 is MGHRA and CDR2 is YSYEKL in the germline V gene. V was pared by 0 bases and J by 4 bases, with 13 bases between. The CDR3 runs to 17 residues. Written as DNA, the CDR3 is TGCGCCAGCAGCCAAGAGGCCCGGCCGGGGTATAATTCACCCCTCCACTTT. This translates into CASSQEARPGYNSPLHF.

This chain connects TRBV11-2 to TRBJ2-5; D is possibly TRBD2 (5 bases). The CDR3 spans 14 residues. V was trimmed by 1 base and J by 5 bases, leaving 11 bases between them. Per the germline V gene, CDR1 is SGHAT and CDR2 is FQNNGV. This CDR3 reads CASSLVWGEETQYF. The CDR3 DNA reads as TGTGCCAGCAGCTTAGTGTGGGGAGAGGAGACCCAGTACTTC.

This chain links TRBV11-2 with TRBJ1-6; D is uncertain. V lost 5 bases to trimming and J lost 5 bases, with 10 bases between them. CDR3 length equals 14 residues. CDR1 is SGHAT and CDR2 is FQNNGV in the germline V gene. CDR3 nucleotide sequence: TGTGCCAGCAGCCCGAGGGTAAATAATTCACCCCTCCACTTT. Translating gives CASSPRVNNSPLHF.

J is TRBJ1-2 and V is TRBV11-2, with D uncertain. V lost 4 bases to trimming and J lost 7 bases, with 19 bases between them. The CDR3 length is 15 residues. Germline V gene data show CDR1 as SGHAT and CDR2 as FQNNGV. CDR3 sequence reads: CASSSLRAPRSGYTF. The DNA of the CDR3 is TGTGCCAGCAGCTCCTTGAGGGCGCCGCGCTCTGGCTACACCTTC.